The 10 T cell receptor beta chains below were found in one sample sequenced in a study of T cell repertoires in cytomegalovirus infection. From the reads, TCRdb called clonotypes with MiXCR, one entry per CDR3 protein. The table records just under 550,000 distinct CDR3 sequences, around 27% of them present only once. What was sequenced was PBMCs. Receptors originate from a human donor in good health (CMV status not recorded). Some clones in this sample may be carry-over from other donors' samples.

This clonotype occurred a few times. The chain has TRBV7-9 and TRBJ2-1; 8 nucleotides align to TRBD2. CDR1 SEHNR and CDR2 FQNEAQ come from the germline V gene (reference sequence). With 5 bases clipped from V and 7 bases from J, the junction kept 4 bases outside the gene matches. The CDR3 sequence is 13 residues long. The CDR3 DNA is TGTGCCAGCAGCAGTAGCGGGGCAAATGAGCAGTTCTTC. It encodes CASSSSGANEQFF.

The chain recombines TRBV6-2 or TRBV6-3 with TRBJ1-3, with unresolved D. CDR1 and CDR2 from the germline V gene are MNHEY and SVGEGT. The CDR3 totals 13 residues. With 7 bases removed from V and 0 bases from J, the gap between germline ends came to 7 bases. The CDR3 DNA reads TGTGCCAGCACCCAGACCTCTGGAAACACCATATATTTT. Translation: CASTQTSGNTIYF.

The V gene is TRBV7-2, the J gene TRBJ2-7; unclear D gene. This CDR3 is built from 14 residues. Trimming removed 0 bases at V and 3 bases at J, with 9 bases between. Germline assignment: CDR1 SGHTA and CDR2 FQGNSA. Here the CDR3 DNA reads TGTGCCAGCAGCTTAGCGGCGCCCTACTACGAGCAGTACTTC. Protein: CASSLAAPYYEQYF.

V is TRBV12-3 or TRBV12-4 and J is TRBJ2-7, with 8 bases aligning to TRBD1. After removal of 6 bases from V and 1 base from J, the junction contained 5 bases not matched to a gene. The CDR3 length is 14 residues. CDR3 amino acids: CASREQGVSYEQYF. The CDR3 DNA reads as TGTGCCAGCAGGGAACAGGGGGTTTCCTACGAGCAGTACTTC.

This clonotype was detected ten times or more. The chain combines TRBV7-8 with TRBJ2-7, with TRBD2 matching over 8 bases. The length of the CDR3 is 15 residues. The trim removed 0 bases at V and 5 bases at J, leaving 6 bases unmatched. Germline V gene sequence: CDR1 SGHVS, CDR2 FQNEAQ. The CDR3 loop is CASSLAPAGANEQYF. The CDR3 DNA is TGTGCCAGCAGCTTAGCCCCAGCGGGAGCGAACGAGCAGTACTTC.

This clonotype was picked up a small number of times. This sequence joins TRBV12-3 or TRBV12-4 and TRBJ2-7, with D possibly called TRBD1 or TRBD2 (7 bases each). The length of the CDR3 is 15 residues. V was trimmed by 2 bases and J by 4 bases, leaving 15 bases between them. The CDR3 coding sequence is TGTGCCAGCAGTTTAAGGGCAGGGGGGGGGTACGAGCAGTACTTC. This codes for CASSLRAGGGYEQYF.

This clonotype appeared a single time. The V gene is TRBV6-6, the J gene TRBJ2-1, with D tentatively TRBD2 (7 bases). Germline loops: CDR1 MNHNY, CDR2 SVGAGI (reference sequence). V was pared by 5 bases and J by 6 bases, with 20 bases between. This CDR3 has 16 residues. The CDR3 region is CASSPMGGASGNEQFF. CDR3 nucleotide sequence: TGTGCCAGCAGTCCAATGGGGGGGGCGTCGGGCAATGAGCAGTTCTTC.

The rearrangement joins TRBV5-1 to TRBJ2-1; perhaps TRBD1 as D (6 bases). CDR3 length: 15 residues. Trimming cost V 2 bases and J 4 bases, with 13 bases left between them. CDR1 and CDR2 from the germline V gene are SGHRS and YFSETQ. The CDR3 nucleotides read TGCGCCAGCAGCTTTTTACAGGGCCCTTACAATGAGCAGTTCTTC. It translates to CASSFLQGPYNEQFF.

The rearrangement links TRBV11-2 to TRBJ1-1; no reliable D call. V dropped 6 bases and J dropped 1 base, with 15 bases sitting between them. Germline-derived CDR1 and CDR2 are SGHAT and FQNNGV. The CDR3 is made up of 15 amino acids. CDR3: CASSNPLGGNTEAFF. The CDR3 region has the DNA TGTGCCAGCAGTAACCCTCTGGGAGGGAACACTGAAGCTTTCTTT.

The V call is TRBV25-1, the J call TRBJ2-1, with 8 nucleotides matching TRBD1. The CDR3 spans 14 residues. Looked up from germline, CDR1 is MGHDK and CDR2 is SYGVNS. With 4 bases clipped from V and 3 bases from J, the junction kept 2 bases outside the gene matches. CDR3 DNA: TGTGCCAGCAGTGTTACAGGGGGCTACAATGAGCAGTTCTTC. Translated, it gives CASSVTGGYNEQFF.